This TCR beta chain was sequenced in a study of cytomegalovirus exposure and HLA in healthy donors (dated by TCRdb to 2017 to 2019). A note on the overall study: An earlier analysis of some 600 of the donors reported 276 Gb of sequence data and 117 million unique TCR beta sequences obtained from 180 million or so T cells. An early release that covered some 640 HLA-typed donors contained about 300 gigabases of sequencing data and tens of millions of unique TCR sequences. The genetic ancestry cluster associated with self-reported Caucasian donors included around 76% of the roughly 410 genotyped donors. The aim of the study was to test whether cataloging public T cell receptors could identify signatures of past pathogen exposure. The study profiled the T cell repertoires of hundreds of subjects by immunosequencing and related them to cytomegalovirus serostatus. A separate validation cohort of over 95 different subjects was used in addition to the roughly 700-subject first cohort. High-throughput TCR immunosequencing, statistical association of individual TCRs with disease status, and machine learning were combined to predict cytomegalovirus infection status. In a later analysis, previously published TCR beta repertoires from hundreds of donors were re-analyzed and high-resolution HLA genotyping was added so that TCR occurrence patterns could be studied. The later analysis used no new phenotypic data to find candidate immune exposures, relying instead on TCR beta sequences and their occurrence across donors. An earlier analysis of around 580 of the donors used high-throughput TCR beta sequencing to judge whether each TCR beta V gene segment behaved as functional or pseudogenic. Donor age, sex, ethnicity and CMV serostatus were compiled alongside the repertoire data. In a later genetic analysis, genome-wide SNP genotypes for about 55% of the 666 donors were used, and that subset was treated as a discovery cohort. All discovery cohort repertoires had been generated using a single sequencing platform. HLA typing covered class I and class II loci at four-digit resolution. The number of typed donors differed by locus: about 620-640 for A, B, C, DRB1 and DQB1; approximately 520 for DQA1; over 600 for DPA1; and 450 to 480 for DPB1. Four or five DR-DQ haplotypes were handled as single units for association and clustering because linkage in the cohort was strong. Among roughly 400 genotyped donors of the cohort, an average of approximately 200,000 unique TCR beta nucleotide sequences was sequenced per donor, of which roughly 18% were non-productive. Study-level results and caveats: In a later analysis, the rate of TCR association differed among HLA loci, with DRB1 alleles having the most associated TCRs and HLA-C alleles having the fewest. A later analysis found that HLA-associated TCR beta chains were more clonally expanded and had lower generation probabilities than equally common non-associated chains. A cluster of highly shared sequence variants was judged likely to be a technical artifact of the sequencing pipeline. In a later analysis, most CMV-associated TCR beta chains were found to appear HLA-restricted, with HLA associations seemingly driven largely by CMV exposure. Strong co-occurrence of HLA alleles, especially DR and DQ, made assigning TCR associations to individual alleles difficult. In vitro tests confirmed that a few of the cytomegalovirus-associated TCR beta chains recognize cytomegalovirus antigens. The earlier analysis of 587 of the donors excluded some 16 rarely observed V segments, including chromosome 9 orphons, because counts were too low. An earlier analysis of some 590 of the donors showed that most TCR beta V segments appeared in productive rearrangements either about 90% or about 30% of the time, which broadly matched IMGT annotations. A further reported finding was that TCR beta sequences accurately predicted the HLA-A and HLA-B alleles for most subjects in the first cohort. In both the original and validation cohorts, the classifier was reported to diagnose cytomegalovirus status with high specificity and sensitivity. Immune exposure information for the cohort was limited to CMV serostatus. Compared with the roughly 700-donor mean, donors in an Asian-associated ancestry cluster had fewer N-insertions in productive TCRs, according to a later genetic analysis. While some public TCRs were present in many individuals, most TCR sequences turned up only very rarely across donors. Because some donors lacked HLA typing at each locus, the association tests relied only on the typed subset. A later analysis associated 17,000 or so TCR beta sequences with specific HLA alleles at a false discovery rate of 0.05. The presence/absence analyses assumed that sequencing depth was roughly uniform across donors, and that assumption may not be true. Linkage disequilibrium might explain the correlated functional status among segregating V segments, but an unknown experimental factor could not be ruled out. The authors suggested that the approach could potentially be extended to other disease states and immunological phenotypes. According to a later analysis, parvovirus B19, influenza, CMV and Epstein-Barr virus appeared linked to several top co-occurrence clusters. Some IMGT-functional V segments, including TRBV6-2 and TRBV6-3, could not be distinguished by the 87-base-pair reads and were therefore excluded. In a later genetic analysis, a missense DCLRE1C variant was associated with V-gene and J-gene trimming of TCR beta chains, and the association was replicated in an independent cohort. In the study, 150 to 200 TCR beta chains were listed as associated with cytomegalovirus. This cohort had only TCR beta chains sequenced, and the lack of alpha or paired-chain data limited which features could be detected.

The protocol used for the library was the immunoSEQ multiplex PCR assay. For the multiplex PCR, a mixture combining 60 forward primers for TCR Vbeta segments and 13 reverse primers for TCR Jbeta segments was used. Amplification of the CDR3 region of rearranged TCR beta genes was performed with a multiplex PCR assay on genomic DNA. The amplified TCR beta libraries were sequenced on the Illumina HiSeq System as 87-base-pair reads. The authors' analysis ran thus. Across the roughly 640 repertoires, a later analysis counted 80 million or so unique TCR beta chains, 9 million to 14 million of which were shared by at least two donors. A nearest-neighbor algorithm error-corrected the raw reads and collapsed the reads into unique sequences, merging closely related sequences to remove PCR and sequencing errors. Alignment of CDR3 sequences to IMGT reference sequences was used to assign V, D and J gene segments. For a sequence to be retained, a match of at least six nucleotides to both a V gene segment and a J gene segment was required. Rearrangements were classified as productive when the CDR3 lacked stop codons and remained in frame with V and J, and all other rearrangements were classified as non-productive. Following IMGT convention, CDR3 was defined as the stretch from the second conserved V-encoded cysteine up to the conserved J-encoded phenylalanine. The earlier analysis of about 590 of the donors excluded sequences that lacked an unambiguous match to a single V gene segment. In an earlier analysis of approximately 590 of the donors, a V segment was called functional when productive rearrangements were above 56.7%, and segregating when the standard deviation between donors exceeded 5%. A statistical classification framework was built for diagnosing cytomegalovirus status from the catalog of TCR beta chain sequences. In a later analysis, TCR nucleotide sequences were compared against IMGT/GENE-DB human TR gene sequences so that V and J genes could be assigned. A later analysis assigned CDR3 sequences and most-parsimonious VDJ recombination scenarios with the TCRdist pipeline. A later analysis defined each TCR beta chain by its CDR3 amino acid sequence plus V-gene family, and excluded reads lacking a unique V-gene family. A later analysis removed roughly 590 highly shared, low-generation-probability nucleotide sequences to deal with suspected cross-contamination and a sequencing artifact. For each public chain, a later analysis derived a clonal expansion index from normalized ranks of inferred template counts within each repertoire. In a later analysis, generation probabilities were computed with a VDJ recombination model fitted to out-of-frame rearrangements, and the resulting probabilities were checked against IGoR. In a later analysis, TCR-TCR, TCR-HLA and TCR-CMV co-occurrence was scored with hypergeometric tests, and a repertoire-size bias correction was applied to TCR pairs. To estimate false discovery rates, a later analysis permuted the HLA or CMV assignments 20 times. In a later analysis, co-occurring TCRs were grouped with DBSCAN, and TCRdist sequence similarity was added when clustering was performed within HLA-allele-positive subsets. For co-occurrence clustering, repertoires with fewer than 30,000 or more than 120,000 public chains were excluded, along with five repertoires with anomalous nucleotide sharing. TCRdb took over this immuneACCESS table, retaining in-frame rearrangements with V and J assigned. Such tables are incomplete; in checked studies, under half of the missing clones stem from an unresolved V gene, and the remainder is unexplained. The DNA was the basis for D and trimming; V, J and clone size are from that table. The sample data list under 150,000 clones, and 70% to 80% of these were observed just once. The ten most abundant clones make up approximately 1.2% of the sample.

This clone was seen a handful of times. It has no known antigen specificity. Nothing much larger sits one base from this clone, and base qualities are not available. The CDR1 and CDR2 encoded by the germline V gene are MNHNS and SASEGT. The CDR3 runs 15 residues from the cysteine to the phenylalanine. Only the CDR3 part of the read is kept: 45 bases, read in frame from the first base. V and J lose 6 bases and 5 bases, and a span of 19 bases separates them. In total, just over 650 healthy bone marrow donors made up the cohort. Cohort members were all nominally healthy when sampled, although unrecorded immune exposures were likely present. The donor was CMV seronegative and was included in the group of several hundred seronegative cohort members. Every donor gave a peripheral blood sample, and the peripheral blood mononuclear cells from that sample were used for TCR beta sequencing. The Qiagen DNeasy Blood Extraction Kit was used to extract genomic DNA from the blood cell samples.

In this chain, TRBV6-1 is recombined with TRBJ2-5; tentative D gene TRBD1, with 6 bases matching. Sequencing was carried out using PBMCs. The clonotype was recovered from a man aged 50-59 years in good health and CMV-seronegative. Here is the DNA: TGTGCCAGCAGCCAGACAGGCCCCCTCGGGGAGACCCAGTACTTC. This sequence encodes CASSQTGPLGETQYF.